The present T cell receptor beta chain was sequenced within a study of OX40 agonist ivuxolimab in advanced cancers. In this sample, this clone turned up many times. Clones were read by immunoSEQ multiplex PCR, and TCRdb kept only the in-frame ones, dropping some. This table holds about 63,000 clones, 75% to 80% found once. This CDR3 is 13 amino acids long. CDR1 and CDR2 (germline): SGHAT, FQNNGV. V gave up 1 base and J gave up 7 bases, with 10 bases separating them. V usage is TRBV11-2 and J usage is TRBJ1-2; D uncertain. The specimen was CD4+ or CD8+ T cells sorted from blood, collected in a trial of the OX40 agonist ivuxolimab. This TCR was recovered from an adult with an advanced solid tumor such as melanoma, head and neck, liver or kidney cancer. The CDR3 here is CASSLAFMRGYTF. In DNA, the CDR3 is TGTGCCAGCAGCTTAGCATTTATGCGTGGCTACACCTTC.